Each of the 29 T cell receptor beta chains below was sequenced from the same sample in a study of OX40 agonist ivuxolimab in advanced cancers. Clones were read by immunoSEQ multiplex PCR, and TCRdb kept only the in-frame ones, dropping some. Among some 66,000 clones listed, about four fifths were seen once. The sequencing used CD4+ or CD8+ T cells sorted from blood, collected in a trial of the OX40 agonist ivuxolimab. The receptors stem from an adult with an advanced solid tumor such as melanoma, head and neck, liver or kidney cancer.

The chain has TRBV11-2 and TRBJ1-4; D uncertain. CDR3 length: 13 residues. Trimming left V 1 base short and J 3 bases short, with 3 bases between. The V gene's germline CDR1 is SGHAT and CDR2 FQNNGV. The CDR3 DNA sequence: TGTGCCAGCAGCTTAGTTCCTAATGAAAAACTGTTTTTT. Protein: CASSLVPNEKLFF.

This chain connects TRBV6-6 to TRBJ2-5, with D hard to call. CDR3 length: 14 amino acids. Germline lookup yields CDR1 MNHNY and CDR2 SVGAGI (reference sequence). V was pared by 6 bases and J by 1 base, with 12 bases between. CDR3 nucleotide sequence: TGTGCCAGCAGGCGGTCTTTGGGCCAAGAGACCCAGTACTTC. This encodes CASRRSLGQETQYF.

The rearrangement links TRBV4-2 to TRBJ1-2, with a tentative D call TRBD1 (5 bases). V lost 0 bases to trimming and J lost 7 bases, with 15 bases between them. CDR1 LGHNA and CDR2 YNFKEQ come from the germline V gene. CDR3 size: 15 residues. Written as DNA, the CDR3 is TGTGCCAGCAGCCAAGATGGGCAGGGAACTCGTGGCTACACCTTC. As protein: CASSQDGQGTRGYTF.

The table lists this clone with a few counts. J is TRBJ1-5 and V is TRBV5-5; TRBD1 is a possible D gene (6 bases). Trimming took off 4 bases at V and 1 base at J, with 12 bases between the two ends. The germline V gene encodes CDR1 SGHKS and CDR2 YYEKEE (reference sequence). The CDR3 length is 15 residues. The chain's CDR3 is CASSPRDTSNQPQHF. In DNA, the CDR3 is TGTGCCAGCAGCCCCCGGGACACCAGCAATCAGCCCCAGCATTTT.

J is TRBJ2-7 and V is TRBV11-2; 7 bases agree with TRBD1. The CDR3 runs 19 residues. Trimming removed 4 bases from V and 0 bases from J; junction bases left unmatched: 18. From germline, CDR1 is SGHAT and CDR2 FQNNGV. The CDR3: CASSSRGRFVGNSSYEQYF. As DNA, the CDR3 is TGTGCCAGCAGCTCTAGGGGGCGGTTTGTTGGGAATAGCTCCTACGAGCAGTACTTC.

V gene TRBV11-3 combines with J gene TRBJ2-6, with a weak D call TRBD2 (6 bases). The CDR3 extends over 14 amino acids. V gave up 5 bases and J gave up 3 bases, with 8 bases separating them. The germline V gene encodes CDR1 SGHNT and CDR2 YENEEA. Here the CDR3 DNA reads TGTGCCAGCAGCCGCGGGGTTGGGGCCAACGTCCTGACTTTC. Protein sequence: CASSRGVGANVLTF.

V is TRBV6-5 and J is TRBJ1-1, with D unresolved. Trimming removed 8 bases from V and 4 bases from J, with 8 bases in between. The germline V gene encodes CDR1 MNHEY and CDR2 SVGAGI. This CDR3 region has 11 residues. CDR3 DNA sequence: TGTGCCAGCGAAACGAGCACTGAAGCTTTCTTT. Translated: CASETSTEAFF.

V is TRBV7-9 and J is TRBJ1-4; possibly TRBD1 for D (5 bases). The V gene lost 2 bases and the J gene lost 5 bases, with 18 bases spanning the gap. The CDR3 extends over 17 amino acids. The V gene's germline CDR1 is SEHNR and CDR2 FQNEAQ (reference sequence). The CDR3 DNA is TGTGCCAGCAGCTTAAGGCAGGGATGGGCAGTGAATGAAAAACTGTTTTTT. This translates into CASSLRQGWAVNEKLFF.

V and J are TRBV25-1 and TRBJ1-4, with 9 nucleotides matching TRBD1. CDR1 is MGHDK, CDR2 SYGVNS, per germline. V was clipped by 5 bases and J by 4 bases; unmatched bases: 8. The CDR3 contains 16 residues. The chain's CDR3 is CASSKGDRALNEKLFF. CDR3 sequence (DNA): TGTGCCAGCAGTAAAGGGGACAGGGCCCTTAATGAAAAACTGTTTTTT.

The chain carries TRBV14 and TRBJ1-4, with D possibly TRBD1 on 6 matching bases. V dropped 4 bases and J dropped 4 bases, with 7 bases sitting between them. Germline V gene data show CDR1 as SGHDN and CDR2 as FVKESK. The CDR3 is 13 residues long. Written as DNA, the CDR3 is TGTGCCAGCAGCCGGGGGCTTAATGAAAAACTGTTTTTT. Translating gives CASSRGLNEKLFF.

In this sample, this clone turned up a few times. The CDR3 DNA reads as TGTGCCAGCAGCACCCGGGGTAGCGCACAAGAGACCCAGTACTTC. Protein: CASSTRGSAQETQYF. The rearrangement joins TRBV7-3 to TRBJ2-5, with D maybe TRBD2 (5 bases). This CDR3 contains 15 residues. V was pared by 5 bases and J by 2 bases, with 15 bases between. Germline assignment: CDR1 SGHTA and CDR2 FQGTGA. The entire variable domain, with the rest obtained from reference TRBV7-3 and TRBJ2-5, is as follows: GAGVSQTPSNKVTEKGKYVELRCDPISGHTALYWYRQSLGQGPEFLIYFQGTGAADDSGLPNDRFFAVRPEGSVSTLKIQRTERGDSAVYLCASSTRGSAQETQYFGPGTRLLVL.

J is TRBJ2-3 and V is TRBV5-1, with a weak D call TRBD1 (6 bases). This CDR3 region has 12 residues. Trimming took 6 bases from V and 5 from J, leaving 10 bases between them. CDR1 SGHRS and CDR2 YFSETQ come from the germline V gene. The CDR3 loop reads CASTLGGDTQYF. CDR3 coding DNA: TGCGCCAGCACTCTAGGGGGAGATACGCAGTATTTT. The entire variable domain, with the rest obtained from reference TRBV5-1 and TRBJ2-3, is as follows: KAGVTQTPRYLIKTRGQQVTLSCSPISGHRSVSWYQQTPGQGLQFLFEYFSETQRNKGNFPGRFSGRQFSNSRSEMNVSTLELGDSALYLCASTLGGDTQYFGPGTRLTVL.

In the case of this clone: Additional DNA sequences in this sample encode the identical CDR3. This rearrangement joins TRBV5-1 to TRBJ2-2; 10 bases agree with TRBD1. Germline trimming cut 3 bases from V and 4 bases from J; bases unmatched to any gene: 3. There are 15 residues in the CDR3. Germline V gives CDR1 SGHRS, CDR2 YFSETQ. The CDR3 region is CASSSGQGGTGELFF. The CDR3 bases are TGCGCCAGCAGCTCCGGACAGGGGGGCACCGGGGAGCTGTTTTTT.

The chain has TRBV2 and TRBJ2-3, with 8 bases that match TRBD2. The CDR3 totals 15 residues. V lost 7 bases to trimming and J lost 3 bases; unmatched junction nucleotides: 9. Germline-derived CDR1 and CDR2 are SNHLY and FYNNEI. DNA of the CDR3: TGTGCCAGCAATTCAGCGGGAGTTCGGACAGATACGCAGTATTTT. Translated: CASNSAGVRTDTQYF.

This chain connects TRBV6-1 to TRBJ2-7, with D perhaps matching TRBD1 (5 bases). The germline V and J ends were trimmed by 2 bases and 4 bases, with 12 bases remaining between them. Germline CDR1 and CDR2: MNHNS and SASEGT. The CDR3 has 14 residues. In nucleotides, the CDR3 is TGTGCCAGCAGTGAACAGGGCCGGCTTTACGAGCAGTACTTC. Protein: CASSEQGRLYEQYF.

The CDR3 spells CASTTDRVTGELFF. Here the CDR3 DNA reads TGTGCCAGCACAACGGACAGGGTTACCGGGGAGCTGTTTTTT. This chain links TRBV11-2 with TRBJ2-2, with 8 positions matching TRBD1. This CDR3 has 14 amino acids. In germline, CDR1 is SGHAT, CDR2 FQNNGV. V was pared by 7 bases and J by 5 bases, with 6 bases of the junction left unmatched.

This clone has only a few counts. The chain has TRBV27 and TRBJ2-7, with 7 positions matching TRBD1. J lost 2 bases, V lost 5 bases, and 6 bases had no gene match. Germline assignment: CDR1 MNHEY and CDR2 SMNVEV (reference sequence). This CDR3 has 14 residues. CDR3 loop: CASSSGGQAYEQYF. In DNA, the CDR3 is TGTGCCAGCAGTAGTGGAGGACAGGCCTACGAGCAGTACTTC.

Only a few counts were recorded for this clone. The chain is built from TRBV2 and TRBJ2-5; D gene uncertain. In germline, CDR1 is SNHLY, CDR2 FYNNEI. This CDR3 comprises 14 residues. Trimming shortened V by 6 bases and J by 0 bases, and 11 bases separated the two germline ends. The CDR3 nucleotides read TGTGCCAGCAGGATGGTAGGGTACCAAGAGACCCAGTACTTC. Protein product: CASRMVGYQETQYF.

The chain has TRBV6-6 and TRBJ2-7; unclear D gene. Trimming cost V 4 bases and J 2 bases, with 3 bases left between them. The germline gives CDR1 MNHNY, CDR2 SVGAGI (reference sequence). This CDR3 comprises 11 residues. The chain's CDR3 is CASSSTYEQYF. The CDR3 DNA is TGTGCCAGCAGTTCTACCTACGAGCAGTACTTC.

The rearrangement links TRBV4-3 to TRBJ2-5; no firm D call. The J call may be mistaken, given a closer DNA end match to TRBJ2-7. Germline CDR1 LGHNA, CDR2 YSLEER. The CDR3 is made up of 17 amino acids. In nucleotides, the CDR3 is TGCGCCAGCAGCCAAGATCGAGGCGGCTCGGTCACCTACGAGCAGTACTTC. Translation gives CASSQDRGGSVTYEQYF.

The chain recombines TRBV7-2 with TRBJ1-1; the match to TRBD1 covers 8 bases. There are 14 residues in the CDR3. The J segment lost 2 bases and the V segment lost 8 bases, leaving 7 bases of the junction unmatched. Germline CDR1 SGHTA, CDR2 FQGNSA. CDR3 residues: CASGETGVNTEAFF. For the CDR3, the DNA is TGTGCCAGCGGAGAGACAGGGGTCAACACTGAAGCTTTCTTT. The complete variable domain, with remaining parts taken from reference TRBV7-2 and TRBJ1-1, reads GAGVSQSPSNKVTEKGKDVELRCDPISGHTALYWYRQSLGQGLEFLIYFQGNSAPDKSGLPSDRFSAERTGGSVSTLTIQRTQQEDSAVYLCASGETGVNTEAFFGQGTRLTVV.

The rearrangement links TRBV28 to TRBJ1-5; D is unresolved. V was pared by 3 bases and J by 6 bases, with 12 bases between. The CDR3 spans 14 residues. Germline V gives CDR1 MDHEN, CDR2 SYDVKM. CDR3 sequence (DNA): TGTGCCAGCAGTTTTTTCGGGATTAGTCAGCCCCAGCATTTT. Protein sequence: CASSFFGISQPQHF. The whole variable domain, filled in from reference TRBV28 and TRBJ1-5, reads DVKVTQSSRYLVKRTGEKVFLECVQDMDHENMFWYRQDPGLGLRLIYFSYDVKMKEKGDIPEGYSVSREKKERFSLILESASTNQTSMYLCASSFFGISQPQHFGDGTRLSIL.

J is TRBJ2-7 and V is TRBV6-5; 10 positions match TRBD2. V lost 2 bases to trimming and J lost 2 bases; unmatched junction nucleotides: 3. Germline V CDR1 and CDR2: MNHEY, SVGAGI. CDR3 size: 15 residues. The CDR3 protein is CASSYLAGAAYEQYF. In DNA form, the CDR3 reads TGTGCCAGCAGTTACCTAGCGGGAGCGGCCTACGAGCAGTACTTC.

The chain employs TRBV30 and TRBJ2-5; a possible D gene is TRBD2 (5 bases). V lost 3 bases to trimming and J lost 3 bases, with 11 bases between them. Germline loops: CDR1 GTSNPN, CDR2 SVGIG (reference sequence). This CDR3 has 13 residues. Written as DNA, the CDR3 is TGTGCCTGGAGGGGAGCGGCTGAAGAGACCCAGTACTTC. This encodes CAWRGAAEETQYF.

The rearrangement uses TRBV5-4 and TRBJ2-1, with 9 bases matching TRBD2. This CDR3 has 15 amino acids. V lost 4 bases and J lost 4; bases outside the gene matches: 6. CDR1 is SGHNT and CDR2 is YYREEE in the germline V gene (reference sequence). The CDR3 DNA reads as TGTGCCAGCAGCAGTAGCGGGAGAGGGTACAATGAGCAGTTCTTC. It codes for CASSSSGRGYNEQFF.

The rearrangement uses TRBV6-5 and TRBJ2-7; no firm D call. The V gene's germline CDR1 is MNHEY and CDR2 SVGAGI. Trimming shortened V by 5 bases and J by 3 bases, and 14 bases separated the two germline ends. The CDR3 loop spans 14 amino acids. The CDR3 DNA follows: TGTGCCAGCAGTCACACACGGACGGACTACGAGCAGTACTTC. Its translation is CASSHTRTDYEQYF.

V gene TRBV18 combines with J gene TRBJ2-7; 8 bases fit TRBD2. This CDR3 is 17 amino acids long. V lost 0 bases, J lost 5 bases, and 12 bases stayed unmatched. CDR1 and CDR2 (germline): KGHSH, LQKENI. CDR3 sequence reads: CASSPPGAGGAYDEQYF. DNA of the CDR3: TGTGCCAGCTCACCACCGGGTGCGGGAGGCGCTTATGACGAGCAGTACTTC.

For the CDR3, the DNA is TGTGCCTGGAGTGTTAAGTCAGGGGTGGGCAATGAGCAGTTCTTC. As protein: CAWSVKSGVGNEQFF. The chain links TRBV30 to TRBJ2-1, with a weak D call TRBD1 (6 bases). The CDR3 spans 15 residues. Between the trimmed V and J ends, which lost 0 bases and 6 bases, there was a span of 15 bases. CDR1 and CDR2 (germline): GTSNPN, SVGIG (reference sequence).

The chain is built from TRBV29-1 and TRBJ1-5, with D possibly matching TRBD1 (6 bases). This CDR3 is 14 amino acids long. Germline CDR1 is SQVTM and CDR2 is ANQGSEA. V dropped 7 bases and J dropped 2 bases, with 15 bases sitting between them. The CDR3 region is CSARGGTGNQPQHF. The CDR3 region has the DNA TGCAGCGCTAGGGGGGGAACGGGCAATCAGCCCCAGCATTTT.